The present T cell receptor beta chain was sequenced within a study of CD8 T cells in Susac syndrome. This CDR3 region has 16 residues. The trim removed 5 bases at V and 4 bases at J, leaving 9 bases unmatched. Germline V lookup: CDR1 PRHDT, CDR2 FYEKMQ (reference sequence). Random hexamers primed reverse transcription of roughly 0.5 to 1 ug RNA. Each CDR3 protein is one row after TCRdb ran MiXCR on the immunoSEQ multiplex PCR reads. The sample lists roughly 140,000 distinct CDR3 sequences, about 94% occurring once. This clonotype was counted a single time. J is TRBJ2-5 and V is TRBV13, with 11 nucleotides matching TRBD2. This receptor was obtained from a human donor with Susac syndrome. Sequencing was carried out using CD4+ T cells from PBMCs. The CDR3 DNA sequence: TGTGCCAGCAGCGCCAGACTAGCGGGGAAGGGAGAGACCCAGTACTTC. Protein product: CASSARLAGKGETQYF.